These 25 T cell receptor beta chains originate from one sample sequenced in a study of T-cell memory formation after mild COVID-19. TCRdb redid the calling of the 5' RACE reads with MiXCR, one entry per CDR3 protein. The data hold more than 300,000 distinct CDR3 sequences, with approximately 22% observed a single time. Sequenced material: PBMCs or a T cell subset sorted from them (not recorded which). All receptors come from a man younger than 35 who had mild COVID-19 (a few samples of this study predate the infection). Cell type and time point are not known.

This clonotype was counted between two and nine times. This chain connects TRBV5-5 to TRBJ2-5, with D unclear. Trimming shortened V by 1 base and J by 0 bases, and 7 bases separated the two germline ends. The CDR3 is 14 amino acids. CDR1 and CDR2 from the germline V gene are SGHKS and YYEKEE (reference sequence). The CDR3, as DNA: TGTGCCAGCAGCTTGTTTGGCAACCAAGAGACCCAGTACTTC. Protein: CASSLFGNQETQYF. Full variable domain (outside the CDR3, taken from reference TRBV5-5 and TRBJ2-5): DAGVTQSPTHLIKTRGQQVTLRCSPISGHKSVSWYQQVLGQGPQFIFQYYEKEERGRGNFPDRFSARQFPNYSSELNVNALLLGDSALYLCASSLFGNQETQYFGPGTRLLVL.

This clonotype occurred a few times. The chain combines TRBV7-2 with TRBJ2-2; 8 bases map to TRBD2. Germline V lookup: CDR1 SGHTA, CDR2 FQGNSA. Trimming removed 2 bases from V and 3 bases from J; junction bases left unmatched: 5. The CDR3 totals 16 residues. The CDR3 reads CASSLQAGEYTGELFF. CDR3 sequence (DNA): TGTGCCAGCAGCTTACAAGCGGGGGAGTACACCGGGGAGCTGTTTTTT.

This clonotype showed up just a few times. CDR3 in amino acids: CASSLFRNNEQFF. CDR3 DNA: TGTGCCAGCAGCTTGTTCAGAAACAATGAGCAGTTCTTC. The genes are TRBV5-6 and TRBJ2-1; unclear D gene. Trimming took off 1 base at V and 5 bases at J, with 7 bases between the two ends. The germline V gene has CDR1 SGHDT and CDR2 YYEEEE. The CDR3 has 13 amino acids.

The genes are TRBV24-1 and TRBJ2-3; D could derive from TRBD1 or TRBD2 (5 bases each). The CDR3 runs 18 residues. Trimming left V 4 bases short and J 2 bases short, with 21 bases between. Germline CDR1 is KGHDR and CDR2 is SFDVKD. CDR3 residues: CATSDSLGRRIFTDTQYF. CDR3 nucleotides: TGTGCCACCAGTGACTCTCTGGGACGTAGGATCTTCACAGATACGCAGTATTTT.

The rearrangement links TRBV7-9 to TRBJ2-5; 8 nucleotides line up with TRBD1. Germline V gives CDR1 SEHNR, CDR2 FQNEAQ (reference sequence). Trimming cost V 6 bases and J 0 bases; bases outside gene matches: 12. The CDR3 has 17 amino acids. In DNA form, the CDR3 reads TGTGCCAGCAGGGACGACAGGGGCTCGAACTACCAAGAGACCCAGTACTTC. Its protein is CASRDDRGSNYQETQYF.

This clonotype has more than one count but fewer than ten. This chain connects TRBV11-2 to TRBJ2-7, with D perhaps matching TRBD1 (6 bases). Trimming pared 1 base from V and 0 bases from J, leaving 10 bases between. Germline values: CDR1 SGHAT, CDR2 FQNNGV. The CDR3 has 15 residues. The chain's CDR3 is CASSLVAGDSYEQYF. The DNA for the CDR3 is TGTGCCAGCAGCTTAGTAGCAGGGGACTCCTACGAGCAGTACTTC.

The rearrangement joins TRBV7-8 to TRBJ2-4; either TRBD1 or TRBD2 may fit D (5 bases each). CDR1 SGHVS and CDR2 FQNEAQ come from the germline V gene. The CDR3 has 17 amino acids. Trimming took off 5 bases at V and 0 bases at J, with 17 bases between the two ends. The chain's CDR3 is CASSPTGTNAAKNIQYF. In nucleotides, the CDR3 is TGTGCCAGCAGCCCAACCGGGACGAACGCAGCCAAAAACATTCAGTACTTC.

This clonotype was observed a handful of times. The chain couples TRBV6-6 to TRBJ2-1; D may be TRBD2 (6 bases). Germline V gene sequence: CDR1 MNHNY, CDR2 SVGAGI (reference sequence). Between the trimmed V and J ends, which lost 0 bases and 7 bases, there was a span of 13 bases. The CDR3 is 15 residues long. CDR3 sequence: CASSYSGGLRNEQFF. The CDR3 nucleotides read TGTGCCAGCAGTTACTCCGGGGGACTGCGGAATGAGCAGTTCTTC.

This chain connects TRBV7-9 to TRBJ2-2; a possible D gene is TRBD1 (8 bases). In germline, CDR1 is SEHNR, CDR2 FQNEAQ (reference sequence). The CDR3 length is 14 residues. V was clipped by 8 bases and J by 6 bases, with 16 bases between them. Here the CDR3 DNA reads TGTGCCAGCGTCCGGACAGGGAGGGCCGGGGAGCTGTTTTTT. Protein product: CASVRTGRAGELFF.

The chain has TRBV5-1 and TRBJ2-1; a weak D match, TRBD1 (5 bases). Germline V gene sequence: CDR1 SGHRS, CDR2 YFSETQ. Trimming removed 6 bases at V and 0 bases at J, with 10 bases between. The CDR3 loop spans 14 amino acids. The CDR3 nucleotides read TGCGCCAGCACCACGCAGGGCTCCTACAATGAGCAGTTCTTC. Translating gives CASTTQGSYNEQFF.

This clonotype was found a few times. This chain uses TRBV6-5 with TRBJ2-3; 9 bases fit TRBD2. CDR1 and CDR2 (germline): MNHEY, SVGAGI. This CDR3 has 14 amino acids. V shed 5 bases and J 4 bases; nucleotides not matched to a gene: 4. CDR3 sequence (DNA): TGTGCCAGCAGTGGGCTAGCGGGGCCAGATACGCAGTATTTT. Protein sequence: CASSGLAGPDTQYF.

The sample holds a few counts of this clonotype. V usage is TRBV7-8 and J usage is TRBJ2-5; 8 positions match TRBD2. V lost 6 bases, J lost 3 bases, and 12 bases stayed unmatched. This CDR3 spans 16 amino acids. Looked up from germline, CDR1 is SGHVS and CDR2 is FQNEAQ. CDR3 sequence reads: CASRRRVAGMKETQYF. CDR3 DNA: TGTGCCAGCAGACGCCGGGTAGCGGGGATGAAAGAGACCCAGTACTTC.

The chain links TRBV4-1 to TRBJ2-4, with D possibly being TRBD1 (6 bases). The length of the CDR3 is 16 residues. V dropped 4 bases and J dropped 6 bases, with 19 bases sitting between them. Germline V gives CDR1 MGHRA, CDR2 YSYEKL. CDR3 in DNA: TGCGCCAGCAGCCCGCACCGCACAGGGTTGGTAAACATTCAGTACTTC. This translates into CASSPHRTGLVNIQYF.

There are a few counts of this clonotype. The chain carries TRBV7-2 and TRBJ2-3; D is perhaps TRBD2 (6 bases). The CDR3 spans 16 residues. Germline V gene lookup returns CDR1 SGHTA and CDR2 FQGNSA. V shed 5 bases and J shed 0 bases, with 15 bases lying between them. CDR3 in amino acids: CASSPKRAHSTDTQYF. As DNA, the CDR3 is TGTGCCAGCAGCCCAAAGCGGGCCCATAGCACAGATACGCAGTATTTT.

The chain is built from TRBV6-1 and TRBJ1-5; 9 nucleotides match TRBD1. The germline gives CDR1 MNHNS, CDR2 SASEGT. The CDR3 has 14 amino acids. J was trimmed by 6 bases and V by 4 bases; bases with no gene match: 4. CDR3 sequence reads: CASSGTGVSQPQHF. The CDR3 DNA is TGTGCCAGCAGTGGGACAGGGGTGTCTCAGCCCCAGCATTTT.

In DNA form, the CDR3 reads TGTGCCACCAGTGATTTATCCGGACAGGGTATCAATGAGCAGTTCTTC. This translates into CATSDLSGQGINEQFF. V usage is TRBV24-1 and J usage is TRBJ2-1; 8 bases line up with TRBD1. The CDR3 has 16 residues. Germline trimming cut 1 base from V and 6 bases from J; bases unmatched to any gene: 7. Germline V gene data show CDR1 as KGHDR and CDR2 as SFDVKD.

There are a few counts of this clonotype. This sequence joins TRBV10-3 and TRBJ2-5; 9 nucleotides match TRBD2. After removal of 4 bases from V and 1 base from J, the junction contained 1 base not matched to a gene. The CDR3 extends over 14 amino acids. Germline V gene sequence: CDR1 ENHRY, CDR2 SYGVKD. As DNA, the CDR3 is TGTGCCATCAGTGCACTAGCGGGCCAAGAGACCCAGTACTTC. It codes for CAISALAGQETQYF.

This clonotype has just a few counts. The chain is built from TRBV29-1 and TRBJ1-1, with D tentatively TRBD1 (5 bases). This CDR3 spans 12 amino acids. V was clipped by 0 bases and J by 5 bases, with 7 bases between them. Germline V gene sequence: CDR1 SQVTM, CDR2 ANQGSEA. In nucleotides, the CDR3 is TGCAGCGTTGAAGAGGGGGGGACTGAAGCTTTCTTT. Translating it yields CSVEEGGTEAFF.

The chain carries TRBV4-3 and TRBJ1-6; D call uncertain. Germline CDR1 reads LGHNA; CDR2 reads YSLEER. This CDR3 has 15 amino acids. Trimming cost V 0 bases and J 3 bases, with 6 bases left between them. CDR3 amino acids: CASSQEQSYNSPLHF. CDR3 nucleotides: TGCGCCAGCAGCCAAGAGCAGAGCTATAATTCACCCCTCCACTTT.

This chain links TRBV4-3 with TRBJ1-1; D gene uncertain. CDR1 LGHNA and CDR2 YSLEER come from the germline V gene. There are 16 residues in the CDR3. The V and J ends lost 0 bases and 2 bases respectively, with 13 bases between them. CDR3 nucleotides: TGCGCCAGCAGCCAAGAACTGGCACAGCTCAACACTGAAGCTTTCTTT. It encodes CASSQELAQLNTEAFF.

The gene calls are TRBV12-2 and TRBJ2-1; the table gives TRBD1 as D, unverified against the DNA. TRBV12-2 is a known pseudogene. The CDR3 spans 13 residues. CDR3 sequence: CASRLNPRWEQFF. The CDR3 bases are TGTGCAAGTCGCCTGAATCCCCGGTGGGAGCAGTTCTTC.

This clonotype was observed a handful of times. Here the CDR3 reads CSATPGRGLSGNTIYF. In DNA, the CDR3 is TGCAGTGCTACCCCGGGGAGGGGGCTCTCTGGAAACACCATATATTTT. The chain links TRBV20-1 to TRBJ1-3, with 7 bases matching TRBD1. From germline, CDR1 is DFQATT and CDR2 SNEGSKA (reference sequence). This CDR3 has 16 residues. The ends lost 4 bases at V and 0 bases at J; junction bases unmatched: 9.

This clonotype has more than one count but fewer than ten. The chain employs TRBV12-3 or TRBV12-4 and TRBJ1-5; 8 positions match TRBD1. Trimming removed 6 bases from V and 7 bases from J; junction bases left unmatched: 8. CDR3 size: 14 residues. The CDR3 sequence is CASRSGTGSQPQHF. The CDR3 DNA is TGTGCCAGCAGGTCCGGGACAGGAAGCCAGCCCCAGCATTTT.

The chain uses TRBV28 and TRBJ2-2; tentative D call: TRBD1 (6 bases). Germline V gene data show CDR1 as MDHEN and CDR2 as SYDVKM. Between the trimmed V and J ends, which lost 1 base and 6 bases, there was a span of 12 bases. The CDR3 is 15 amino acids. The CDR3 region has the DNA TGTGCCAGCAGTTTATACGACAGGCTTGCCGGGGAGCTGTTTTTT. Protein product: CASSLYDRLAGELFF.

This chain links TRBV7-9 with TRBJ2-3; D might be TRBD2 (6 bases). The CDR3 covers 13 residues. Germline assignment: CDR1 SEHNR and CDR2 FQNEAQ (reference sequence). V was shortened by 5 bases and J by 8 bases, with 14 bases between the two germline ends. The CDR3 is CASSGTGRVTQYF. DNA for the CDR3: TGTGCCAGCAGCGGGACTGGCAGGGTTACGCAGTATTTT.